This T cell receptor beta chain was found in a study of cytomegalovirus exposure and HLA in healthy donors. Whole-study results and caveats: Reportedly, diagnosis of cytomegalovirus status by the classifier showed high specificity and sensitivity. A few of the chains that were CMV-associated were confirmed in vitro to be specific for CMV antigens. Highly shared variants forming one cluster were likely a sequencing artifact. Exclusion applied to some V segments, including TRBV6-2 and TRBV6-3, as they were indistinguishable.

On this clone itself: The antigen remains undetermined.

The primer mix had 60 Vbeta and 13 Jbeta primers. Assay: immunoSEQ multiplex PCR; the TCRdb copy retains only in-frame clones and omits some. This sample has 95,000 to 150,000 clones, with over 60% found just once. V was trimmed by 9 bases and J by 7 bases, leaving 16 bases between them. The CDR3 loop spans 14 amino acids. From germline, CDR1 is WNHNN and CDR2 SYGVQD (reference sequence). The rearrangement joins TRBV10-1 to TRBJ1-6; D is ambiguous. The sequencing input was PBMCs. The clonotype comes from a man in his sixties in good health and CMV-seropositive. Here the CDR3 reads CASPWAPENSPLHF. The CDR3 DNA follows: TGCGCCAGTCCCTGGGCGCCTGAGAATTCACCCCTCCACTTT.